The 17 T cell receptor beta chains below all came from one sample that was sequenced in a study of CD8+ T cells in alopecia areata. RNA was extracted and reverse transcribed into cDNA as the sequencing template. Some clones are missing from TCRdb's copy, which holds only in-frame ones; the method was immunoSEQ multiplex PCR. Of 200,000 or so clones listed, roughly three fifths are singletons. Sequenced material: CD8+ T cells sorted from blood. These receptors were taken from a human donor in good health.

The CDR3 bases are TGTGCCAGCAGTGAATCCCCTGTCGGCTACACCTTC. Protein: CASSESPVGYTF. The V and J genes are TRBV2 and TRBJ1-2; no clear D. The germline CDR1 and CDR2 sequences are SNHLY and FYNNEI. Trimming left V 2 bases short and J 8 bases short, with 9 bases between. This CDR3 region has 12 residues.

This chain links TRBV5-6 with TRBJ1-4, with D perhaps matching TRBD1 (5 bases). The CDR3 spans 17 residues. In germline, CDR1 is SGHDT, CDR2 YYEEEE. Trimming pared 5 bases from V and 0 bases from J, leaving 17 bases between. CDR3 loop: CASSVVGPGATNEKLFF. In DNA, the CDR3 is TGTGCCAGCAGTGTGGTGGGACCGGGAGCAACTAATGAAAAACTGTTTTTT. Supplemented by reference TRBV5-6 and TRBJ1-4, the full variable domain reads DAGVTQSPTHLIKTRGQQVTLRCSPKSGHDTVSWYQQALGQGPQFIFQYYEEEERQRGNFPDRFSGHQFPNYSSELNVNALLLGDSALYLCASSVVGPGATNEKLFFGSGTQLSVL.

The CDR3 loop is CSVVLANYGYTF. DNA of the CDR3: TGCAGCGTTGTTCTAGCCAACTATGGCTACACCTTC. V gene TRBV29-1 combines with J gene TRBJ1-2; D is unclear. The germline V and J ends were trimmed by 4 bases and 2 bases, with 8 bases remaining between them. This CDR3 has 12 residues. Germline CDR1 SQVTM, CDR2 ANQGSEA. Based on the CDR3 plus reference TRBV29-1 and TRBJ1-2, the full variable domain is SAVISQKPSRDICQRGTSLTIQCQVDSQVTMMFWYRQQPGQSLTLIATANQGSEATYESGFVIDKFPISRPNLTFSTLTVSNMSPEDSSIYLCSVVLANYGYTFGSGTRLTVV.

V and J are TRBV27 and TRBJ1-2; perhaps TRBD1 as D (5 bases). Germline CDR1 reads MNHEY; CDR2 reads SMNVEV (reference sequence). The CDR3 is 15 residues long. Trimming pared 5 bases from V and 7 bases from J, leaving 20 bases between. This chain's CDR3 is CASSDAPGLFGGYTF. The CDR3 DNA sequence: TGTGCCAGCAGTGACGCTCCGGGACTTTTTGGTGGCTACACCTTC.

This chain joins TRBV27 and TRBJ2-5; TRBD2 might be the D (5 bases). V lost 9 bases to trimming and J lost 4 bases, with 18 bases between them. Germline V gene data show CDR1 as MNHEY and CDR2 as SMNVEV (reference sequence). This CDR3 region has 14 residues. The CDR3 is CARKATGSRETQYF. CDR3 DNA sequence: TGTGCCAGAAAGGCGACGGGGAGTCGAGAGACCCAGTACTTC.

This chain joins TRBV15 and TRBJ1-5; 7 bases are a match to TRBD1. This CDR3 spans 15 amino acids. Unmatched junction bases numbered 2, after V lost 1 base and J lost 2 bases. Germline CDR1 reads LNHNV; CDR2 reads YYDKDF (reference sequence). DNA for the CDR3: TGTGCCACCAGCAGAGGACAGGGTGGCAATCAGCCCCAGCATTTT. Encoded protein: CATSRGQGGNQPQHF. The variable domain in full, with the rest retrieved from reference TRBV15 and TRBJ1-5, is DAMVIQNPRYQVTQFGKPVTLSCSQTLNHNVMYWYQQKSSQAPKLLFHYYDKDFNNEADTPDNFQSRRPNTSFCFLDIRSPGLGDTAMYLCATSRGQGGNQPQHFGDGTRLSIL.

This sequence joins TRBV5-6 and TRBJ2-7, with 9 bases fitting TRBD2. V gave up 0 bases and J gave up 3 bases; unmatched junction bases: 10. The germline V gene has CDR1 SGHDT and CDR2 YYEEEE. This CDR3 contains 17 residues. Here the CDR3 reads CASSLGRVAGVSYEQYF. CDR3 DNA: TGTGCCAGCAGCTTGGGTCGGGTAGCGGGGGTAAGCTACGAGCAGTACTTC.

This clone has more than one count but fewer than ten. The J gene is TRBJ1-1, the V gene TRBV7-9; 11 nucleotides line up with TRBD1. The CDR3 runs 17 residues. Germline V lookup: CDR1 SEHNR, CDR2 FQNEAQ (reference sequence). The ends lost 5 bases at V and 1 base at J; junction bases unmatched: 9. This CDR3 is CASSPGTGGLWNTEAFF. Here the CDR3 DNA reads TGTGCCAGCAGCCCGGGGACAGGGGGTTTATGGAACACTGAAGCTTTCTTT.

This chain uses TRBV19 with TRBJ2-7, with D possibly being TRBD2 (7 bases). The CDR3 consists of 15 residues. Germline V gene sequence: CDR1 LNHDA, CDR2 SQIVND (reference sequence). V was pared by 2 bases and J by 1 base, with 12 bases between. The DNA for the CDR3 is TGTGCCAGTAGTATAAACGGGGGGCCTTCCTACGAGCAGTACTTC. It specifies CASSINGGPSYEQYF.

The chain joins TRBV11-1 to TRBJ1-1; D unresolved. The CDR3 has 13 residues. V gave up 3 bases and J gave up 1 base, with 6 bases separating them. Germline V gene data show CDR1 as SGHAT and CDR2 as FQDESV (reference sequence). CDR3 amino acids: CASSFTANTEAFF. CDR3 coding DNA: TGTGCCAGCAGCTTTACAGCGAACACTGAAGCTTTCTTT.

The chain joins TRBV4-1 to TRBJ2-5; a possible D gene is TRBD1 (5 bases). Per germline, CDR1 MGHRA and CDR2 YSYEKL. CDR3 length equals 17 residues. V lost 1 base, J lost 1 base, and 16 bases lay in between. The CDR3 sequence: CASSQGGAGSFQETQYF. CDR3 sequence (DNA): TGCGCCAGCAGCCAAGGAGGTGCAGGGTCTTTCCAAGAGACCCAGTACTTC.

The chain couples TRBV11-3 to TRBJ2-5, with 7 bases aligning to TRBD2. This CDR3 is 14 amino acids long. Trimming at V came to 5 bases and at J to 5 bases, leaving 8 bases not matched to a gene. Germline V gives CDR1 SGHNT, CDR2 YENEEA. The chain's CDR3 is CASSAQGGRETQYF. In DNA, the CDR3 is TGTGCCAGCAGCGCCCAGGGAGGGCGGGAGACCCAGTACTTC.

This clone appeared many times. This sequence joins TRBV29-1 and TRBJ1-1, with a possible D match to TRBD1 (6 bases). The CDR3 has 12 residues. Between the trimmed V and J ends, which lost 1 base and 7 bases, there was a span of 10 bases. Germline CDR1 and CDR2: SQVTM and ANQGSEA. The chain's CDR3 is CSVEARDIEAFF. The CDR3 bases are TGCAGCGTTGAAGCCCGGGACATTGAAGCTTTCTTT.

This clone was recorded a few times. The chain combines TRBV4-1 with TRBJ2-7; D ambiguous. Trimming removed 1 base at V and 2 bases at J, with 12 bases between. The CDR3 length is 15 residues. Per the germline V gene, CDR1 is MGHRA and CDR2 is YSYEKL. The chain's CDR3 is CASSQAQTDTYEQYF. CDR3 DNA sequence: TGCGCCAGCAGCCAAGCCCAAACAGATACCTACGAGCAGTACTTC.

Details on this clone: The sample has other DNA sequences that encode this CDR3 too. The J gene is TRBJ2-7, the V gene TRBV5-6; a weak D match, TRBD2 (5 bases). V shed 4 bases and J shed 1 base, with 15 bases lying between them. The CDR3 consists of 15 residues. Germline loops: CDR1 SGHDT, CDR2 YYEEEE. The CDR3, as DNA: TGTGCCAGCAGCGCCTACCTCCGGGGATCCTACGAGCAGTACTTC. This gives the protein CASSAYLRGSYEQYF.

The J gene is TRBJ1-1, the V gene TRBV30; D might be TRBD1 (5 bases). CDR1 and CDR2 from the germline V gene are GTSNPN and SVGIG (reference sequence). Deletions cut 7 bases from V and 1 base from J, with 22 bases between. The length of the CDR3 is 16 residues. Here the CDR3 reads CASPRDPEGPNTEAFF. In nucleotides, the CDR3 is TGTGCCTCCCCCCGGGACCCGGAGGGGCCGAACACTGAAGCTTTCTTT.

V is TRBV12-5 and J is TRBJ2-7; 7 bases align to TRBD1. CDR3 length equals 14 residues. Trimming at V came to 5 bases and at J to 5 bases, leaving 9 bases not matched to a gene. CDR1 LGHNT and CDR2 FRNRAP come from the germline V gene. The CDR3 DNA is TGTGCTAGTGGTCCGACGACAGGGTATCACGAGCAGTACTTC. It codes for CASGPTTGYHEQYF. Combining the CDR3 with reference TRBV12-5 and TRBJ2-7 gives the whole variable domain DARVTQTPRHKVTEMGQEVTMRCQPILGHNTVFWYRQTMMQGLELLAYFRNRAPLDDSGMPKDRFSAEMPDATLATLKIQPSEPRDSAVYFCASGPTTGYHEQYFGPGTRLTVT.